These 5 T cell receptor beta chains originate from one sample sequenced in a study of blood T cell repertoires in COVID-19. Only in-frame clones appear in the TCRdb table, and some are missing; sequencing was by immunoSEQ multiplex PCR. The table has 140,000 to 150,000 clones, roughly 87% seen once. What was sequenced was peripheral blood. Receptors were obtained from a human donor in a cohort sampled during active COVID-19.

This chain joins TRBV4-1 and TRBJ2-2; D might be TRBD1 (6 bases). The germline V gene has CDR1 MGHRA and CDR2 YSYEKL. The V end lost 5 bases, the J end lost 3 bases, and 10 bases lay between the germline ends. There are 14 residues in the CDR3. CDR3: CASSYREYTGELFF. The DNA of the CDR3 is TGCGCCAGCAGCTACAGGGAGTACACCGGGGAGCTGTTTTTT.

There are a few counts of this clone. This chain links TRBV6-4 with TRBJ2-7; TRBD1 is a possible D gene (6 bases). The CDR3 is made up of 14 amino acids. The V end was cut by 6 bases, the J end by 2 bases, with 14 bases between. Germline V gene data show CDR1 as MRHNA and CDR2 as SNTAGT. CDR3 sequence: CASSQGPPPYEQYF. Here the CDR3 DNA reads TGTGCCAGCAGCCAGGGGCCGCCTCCCTACGAGCAGTACTTC.

V gene TRBV30 combines with J gene TRBJ1-1, with TRBD1 as a possible D gene (6 bases). The CDR3 has 16 amino acids. The V end was cut by 1 base, the J end by 0 bases, with 15 bases between. Germline-derived CDR1 and CDR2 are GTSNPN and SVGIG (reference sequence). CDR3 protein: CAWSGRGGGMNTEAFF. For the CDR3, the DNA is TGTGCCTGGAGTGGACGGGGAGGGGGGATGAACACTGAAGCTTTCTTT.

The sample holds a few counts of this clone. The V call is TRBV12-3 or TRBV12-4, the J call TRBJ1-1, with a possible D match to TRBD1 (6 bases). The CDR3 has 13 amino acids. V lost 3 bases and J lost 8, with 13 bases in between. In DNA form, the CDR3 reads TGTGCCAGCAGTTTCGGTCAGGGGCTCGAAGCTTTCTTT. Its protein is CASSFGQGLEAFF.

This chain uses TRBV5-4 with TRBJ2-1; a possible D gene is TRBD1 (5 bases). CDR3 length: 15 residues. Trimming took 1 base from V and 7 from J, leaving 15 bases between them. Germline lookup yields CDR1 SGHNT and CDR2 YYREEE (reference sequence). The CDR3 loop is CASSLPLAGLNEQFF. In DNA form, the CDR3 reads TGTGCCAGCAGCTTGCCCTTGGCAGGGCTGAATGAGCAGTTCTTC.